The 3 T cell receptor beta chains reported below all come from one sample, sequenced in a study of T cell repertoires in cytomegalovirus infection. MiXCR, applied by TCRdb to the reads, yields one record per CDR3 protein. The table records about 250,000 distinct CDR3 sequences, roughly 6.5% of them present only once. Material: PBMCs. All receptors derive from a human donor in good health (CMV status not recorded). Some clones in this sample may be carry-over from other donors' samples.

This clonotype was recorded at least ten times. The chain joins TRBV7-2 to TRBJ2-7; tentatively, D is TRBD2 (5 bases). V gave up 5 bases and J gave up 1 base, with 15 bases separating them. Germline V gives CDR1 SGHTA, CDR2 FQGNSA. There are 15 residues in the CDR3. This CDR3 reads CASSPAGTYSYEQYF. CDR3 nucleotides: TGTGCCAGCAGCCCGGCGGGCACCTATTCCTACGAGCAGTACTTC.

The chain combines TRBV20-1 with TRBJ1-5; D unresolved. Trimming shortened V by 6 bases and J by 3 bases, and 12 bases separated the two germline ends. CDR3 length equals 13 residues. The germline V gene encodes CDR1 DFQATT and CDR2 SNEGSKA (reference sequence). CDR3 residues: CSAPRPDNQPQHF. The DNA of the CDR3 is TGCAGTGCCCCCCGCCCCGACAATCAGCCCCAGCATTTT.

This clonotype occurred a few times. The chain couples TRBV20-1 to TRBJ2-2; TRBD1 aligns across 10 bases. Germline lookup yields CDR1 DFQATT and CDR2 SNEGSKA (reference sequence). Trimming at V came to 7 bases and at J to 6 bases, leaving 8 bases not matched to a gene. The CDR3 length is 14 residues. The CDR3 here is CSVGTGDGSGELFF. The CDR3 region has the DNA TGCAGTGTCGGGACAGGGGATGGCTCCGGGGAGCTGTTTTTT.